This TCR beta chain came from a study of blood T cell repertoires in COVID-19. Profiling relied on immunoSEQ multiplex PCR, and the TCRdb table lists in-frame clones only, not all of them. Seen here are roughly 250,000 clones, about 86% observed once, and the top ten hold approximately 4.8%. CDR1 is SGHRS and CDR2 is YFSETQ in the germline V gene. The CDR3 loop spans 15 amino acids. V shed 4 bases, J shed 5 bases, and the junction held 8 bases outside the gene matches. This TCR was recovered from a man between 50 and 59 years old with active or convalescent COVID-19. Sequencing input: peripheral blood. The rearrangement joins TRBV5-1 to TRBJ2-1; 8 bases are shared with TRBD1. The CDR3: CASSTQGAGDNEQFF. The CDR3 nucleotides read TGCGCCAGCAGCACCCAGGGGGCGGGCGACAATGAGCAGTTCTTC.